The next 7 T cell receptor beta chains were all read from a single sample in a study of glioma-infiltrating T cells (dated by TCRdb to the mid-2010s). The sample was run on an Illumina MiSeq. TCR alpha and beta CDR3 regions were amplified with the iRepertoire nested amplicon-rescue multiplex PCR (arm-PCR) platform from RNA. TCRdb cleaned the public reads at Q25 with fastp, built clones with MiXCR and kept in-frame beta chains. Here each entry gathers all rows of one CDR3 protein and keeps the most common genes and DNA. The sample has approximately 100,000 distinct CDR3 sequences on record, under 30% of them singletons. In total, the top ten clones hold roughly a third of the sample. Sequencing used glioma tissue, nonneoplastic brain tissue, or PBMCs (not recorded which). These TCRs come from a human donor with low-grade glioma or glioblastoma, undergoing nonglioma brain surgery, or in good health (not recorded which).

Ten or more counts support this clonotype. This chain joins TRBV4-3 and TRBJ1-1; a possible D gene is TRBD1 (6 bases). Germline CDR1 and CDR2: LGHNA and YSLEER. CDR3 length: 14 amino acids. V lost 6 bases and J 4 bases, leaving 15 bases between the germline ends. This CDR3 reads CASSLSQGSTEAFF. CDR3 nucleotides: TGCGCCAGCAGTCTAAGCCAGGGGAGCACTGAAGCTTTCTTT.

A single count supports this clonotype. Given a much more abundant clone one base away, this may be a read error. The rearrangement uses TRBV7-2 and TRBJ2-7, with D uncertain. V was clipped by 5 bases and J by 7 bases, with 18 bases between them. CDR1 is SGHTA and CDR2 is FQGNSA in the germline V gene. The length of the CDR3 is 14 residues. The CDR3 loop reads CASSHEFGQEEQYF. The DNA for the CDR3 is TGTGCCAGCAGCCACGAGTTCGGCCAGGAGGAGCAGTACTTC.

This chain joins TRBV29-1 and TRBJ2-7; the match to TRBD1 covers 8 bases. The germline V gene encodes CDR1 SQVTM and CDR2 ANQGSEA. The trim removed 6 bases at V and 3 bases at J, leaving 4 bases unmatched. The CDR3 spans 12 residues. The CDR3 DNA sequence: TGCAGCGTCGTTGACAGGGGCTACGAGCAGTACTTC. Translation: CSVVDRGYEQYF.

A few counts support this clonotype. CDR3 region: CASSFGSLYNEQFF. In DNA form, the CDR3 reads TGCGCCAGCAGCTTTGGTTCCTTATACAATGAGCAGTTCTTC. The rearrangement links TRBV5-1 to TRBJ2-1, with D unresolved. This CDR3 comprises 14 residues. Germline V gives CDR1 SGHRS, CDR2 YFSETQ. Trimming pared 2 bases from V and 4 bases from J, leaving 10 bases between.

There are a few counts of this clonotype. The chain has TRBV4-3 and TRBJ2-7; 10 positions match TRBD1. The junction had 5 bases not matched to a gene; V was cut back by 5 bases and J by 4 bases. This CDR3 is 14 amino acids long. The germline gives CDR1 LGHNA, CDR2 YSLEER. CDR3 sequence: CASSTDRGLYEQYF. Written as DNA, the CDR3 is TGCGCCAGCAGCACTGACAGGGGGCTGTACGAGCAGTACTTC.

This clonotype was seen repeatedly, ten times or more. The chain carries TRBV7-2 and TRBJ2-7, with D tentatively TRBD1 (5 bases). V lost 3 bases, J lost 3 bases, and 15 bases lay in between. The CDR3 loop spans 15 amino acids. CDR1 is SGHTA, CDR2 FQGNSA, per germline. CDR3 residues: CASSLGRGYIYEQYF. CDR3 bases: TGTGCCAGCAGCTTGGGAAGGGGCTACATCTACGAGCAGTACTTC.

This clonotype was seen at least ten times. The rearrangement links TRBV20-1 to TRBJ2-1; 10 bases agree with TRBD2. The CDR3 loop spans 18 amino acids. With V trimmed by 1 base and J by 2 bases, 11 bases remained unmatched. The germline V gene encodes CDR1 DFQATT and CDR2 SNEGSKA (reference sequence). The CDR3 DNA reads as TGCAGTGCTAGAGGAACACCTTCTAGCGGGAGAACCTACAATGAGCAGTTCTTC. Its translation is CSARGTPSSGRTYNEQFF.